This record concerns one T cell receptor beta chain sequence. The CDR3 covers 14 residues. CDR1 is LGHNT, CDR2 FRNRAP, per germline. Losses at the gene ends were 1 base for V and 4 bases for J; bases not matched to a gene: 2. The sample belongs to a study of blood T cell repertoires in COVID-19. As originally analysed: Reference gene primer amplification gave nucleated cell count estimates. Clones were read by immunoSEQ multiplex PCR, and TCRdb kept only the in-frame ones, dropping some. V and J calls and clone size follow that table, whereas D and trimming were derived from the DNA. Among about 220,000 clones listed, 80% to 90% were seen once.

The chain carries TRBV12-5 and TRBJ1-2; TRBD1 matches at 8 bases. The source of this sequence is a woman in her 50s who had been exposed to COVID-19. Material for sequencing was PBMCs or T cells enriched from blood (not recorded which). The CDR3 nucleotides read TGTGCTAGTGGTTTGGGGGGACAGGTCTATGGCTACACCTTC. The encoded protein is CASGLGGQVYGYTF.